This record covers a single TCR beta chain. This specimen belongs to a study of blood T cell repertoires in COVID-19. Germline CDR1 LGHDT, CDR2 YNNKEL (reference sequence). The trim removed 2 bases at V and 4 bases at J, leaving 10 bases unmatched. The CDR3 has 16 amino acids. The study assigned cohorts using participant-reported clinical history. The study recruited exposed participants who had met a COVID-19 case within 2 weeks before entry. The authors' processing: Reference gene primer amplification yielded estimated nucleated cell counts. Sequenced by immunoSEQ multiplex PCR; TCRdb stores in-frame clones only, minus some. The V and J calls and clone size come from that table; D and trimming were worked out from the DNA. The sample lists 250,000 to 350,000 clones, 85% to 90% seen once, with under 3% in the top ten.

The sample consisted of PBMCs or T cells enriched from blood (not recorded which). This TCR was recovered from a woman in her forties or fifties who had been exposed to COVID-19. The chain links TRBV3-1 (or the pseudogene TRBV3-2) to TRBJ2-7; TRBD1 aligns across 8 bases. CDR3 amino acids: CASSQTPGTGGYEQYF. The CDR3 bases are TGTGCCAGCAGCCAAACTCCCGGGACAGGAGGGTACGAGCAGTACTTC.